This is a list of T cell receptor beta chains from one sample in a study of cytomegalovirus exposure and HLA in healthy donors. Profiled with immunoSEQ multiplex PCR; TCRdb holds only in-frame clones, not every one. The sample includes around 170,000 clones, over 70% of them seen just once. Sequenced material: PBMCs. The receptors come from a woman younger than 35 in good health and CMV-seronegative. Each CDR3 is given with its conserved first and last residue. D genes are given only for firm matches. Size tells how often a clone was seen (once, few, many) or the class of an expanded clone, and some rows leave it out.

.	TRBD1	TRBV6-4	TRBJ1-1	TGTGCCAGCAGTCCGCGGACAGGGAACACTGAAGCTTTCTTT	CASSPRTGNTEAFF
.	.	TRBV28	TRBJ1-1	TGTGCCAGCAGCCCCTACCCCAGGGCGAACACTGAAGCTTTCTTT	CASSPYPRANTEAFF
.	.	TRBV9	TRBJ1-1	TGTGCCAGCAGCGTGACACCGGAGAACACTGAAGCTTTCTTT	CASSVTPENTEAFF
once	.	TRBV5-6	TRBJ1-2	TGTGCCAGCATCCTGACAGGACTGGATGGCTACACCTTC	CASILTGLDGYTF
.	.	TRBV6-5	TRBJ1-3	.	CASSSSTWRSGNTIYF
.	TRBD2	TRBV19	TRBJ2-5	TGTGCCAGTAGTAAAACTAGCGGGTACCAAGAGACCCAGTACTTC	CASSKTSGYQETQYF
.	.	TRBV6-1	TRBJ1-4	TGTGCCAGCAGTGCCACCAGGGGCGGGGAAAAACTGTTTTTT	CASSATRGGEKLFF
.	TRBD1	TRBV5-4	TRBJ1-2	TGTGCCAGCAGCTTTCCGGGACAGGGTTTTTTAGGCTACACCTTC	CASSFPGQGFLGYTF
.	.	TRBV7-9	TRBJ1-1	TGTGCCAGCAGGTTGAACAGCAACCCTGAAGCTTTCTTT	CASRLNSNPEAFF
.	.	TRBV6-1	TRBJ1-6	TGTGCCAGCAAACCGGAGAGCTCCTATAATTCACCCCTCCACTTT	CASKPESSYNSPLHF
.	TRBD1	TRBV5-1	TRBJ1-3	TGCGCCAGCAGCCCGGGACAGAACTCTGGAAACACCATATATTTT	CASSPGQNSGNTIYF
.	.	TRBV28	TRBJ1-5	TGTGCCAGCAACTTTGGCGGTCAGCCCCAGCATTTT	CASNFGGQPQHF
.	.	TRBV18	TRBJ2-3	TGTGCCAGCTCACCTAAGTCGGTTCTTAGCACAGATACGCAGTATTTT	CASSPKSVLSTDTQYF
.	.	TRBV2	TRBJ1-2	TGTGCCAGCAGGCCAGGGACACGAGGCTACACCTTC	CASRPGTRGYTF
.	.	TRBV27	TRBJ1-6	TGTGCCAGCAGTTGGTCTGTACGGTCACCCCTCCACTTT	CASSWSVRSPLHF
.	TRBD2	TRBV7-3	TRBJ2-7	TGTGCCAGCAGCTTAATGACTAGCGGGGGCGAGCAGTACTTC	CASSLMTSGGEQYF
.	TRBD1	TRBV29-1	TRBJ2-5	TGCAGCGTTGGGACAGGGGACTTCGGGACCCAGTACTTC	CSVGTGDFGTQYF
.	TRBD1	TRBV19	TRBJ2-2	TGTGCCAGTAGTATCCGGGACAGGGGATACACCGGGGAGCTGTTTTTT	CASSIRDRGYTGELFF
.	TRBD1	TRBV5-8	TRBJ2-7	TGTGCCAGCAGCAGGGACAGGGGAGACGAGCAGTACTTC	CASSRDRGDEQYF
.	.	TRBV19	TRBJ2-4	TGTGCCAGTAGTATGTTCGGGGGGCCCAAAAACATTCAGTACTTC	CASSMFGGPKNIQYF
.	.	TRBV30	TRBJ2-3	TGTGCCTGTGACGACGGAGGCACAGATACGCAGTATTTT	CACDDGGTDTQYF
.	.	TRBV7-2	TRBJ2-1	TGTGCCAGCAGCTTAGCTAGCGGCTACAATGAGCAGTTCTTC	CASSLASGYNEQFF
.	TRBD1	TRBV5-1	TRBJ1-1	TGCGCCAGCAGCCCAAGGACAGGGTCCGCCAGAACTGAAGCTTTCTTT	CASSPRTGSARTEAFF
few	TRBD1	TRBV29-1	TRBJ2-5	TGCAGCGTTGAAGGAGGGGACAGGGGTGGTTTGGGAGAGACCCAGTACTTC	CSVEGGDRGGLGETQYF
.	TRBD1	TRBV27	TRBJ1-3	TGTGCCAGCAGCCCCGCGGGACAGGGGGCAGGAAACACCATATATTTT	CASSPAGQGAGNTIYF
few	TRBD2	TRBV4-1	TRBJ2-2	TGCGCCAGCAGCCAATCAACCGGGACTAGCGGAACCGGGGAGCTGTTTTTT	CASSQSTGTSGTGELFF
.	.	TRBV6-1	TRBJ1-5	TGTGCCAGCAACGGGGGGTTAATGAATCAGCCCCAGCATTTT	CASNGGLMNQPQHF
.	.	TRBV27	TRBJ1-3	TGTGCCAGCAGTACAGGCGATCCAGGGTTGGGAAACACCATATATTTT	CASSTGDPGLGNTIYF
.	TRBD1	TRBV25-1	TRBJ2-2	TGTGCCAGCAGTGAGCCCGGGACAGTAGTAACCGGGGAGCTGTTTTTT	CASSEPGTVVTGELFF
.	.	TRBV9	TRBJ2-5	TGTGCCAGCAGCCCAATGGGTAGGGAGCGGGAGACCCAGTACTTC	CASSPMGRERETQYF
.	TRBD1	TRBV19	TRBJ1-1	TGTGCCAGTAGTGCTCCGGGACAGGGCACTCGTTACACTGAAGCTTTCTTT	CASSAPGQGTRYTEAFF
.	.	TRBV6-4	TRBJ1-2	TGTGCCAGCGACCCGGGGGGCGACTATGGCTACACCTTC	CASDPGGDYGYTF
.	TRBD1	TRBV9	TRBJ1-2	TGTGCCAGCAGCCTCTCGACAGGGGTTGGCTACACCTTC	CASSLSTGVGYTF
.	.	TRBV25-1	TRBJ1-4	TGTGCCAGCAGTGAATCAGACAGGTGGGGTAATGAAAAACTGTTTTTT	CASSESDRWGNEKLFF
.	TRBD1	TRBV19	TRBJ2-6	TGTGCCAGTAGTTTCGGACAGGGGCCAACTGGGGCCAACGTCCTGACTTTC	CASSFGQGPTGANVLTF
few	TRBD1	TRBV14	TRBJ1-2	TGTGCCAGCAGCCAAACAGGGGGAAAACATGGCTACACCTTC	CASSQTGGKHGYTF
.	.	TRBV11-3	TRBJ1-1	TGTGCCAGCAGCATAAGAGAACTGGACACTGAAGCTTTCTTT	CASSIRELDTEAFF
.	.	TRBV28	TRBJ2-7	TGTGCCAGCAGTTCTACAGGGATGGTAACCTACGAGCAGTACTTC	CASSSTGMVTYEQYF
.	.	TRBV28	TRBJ2-7	TGTGCCAGCAGTAGTTTTTTGAAACGGGGTGTTAATAACTCCTACGAGCAGTACTTC	CASSSFLKRGVNNSYEQYF
.	.	TRBV5-1	TRBJ1-6	TGCGCCAGCAGCTTGCAGGGGTCGGGCTATAATTCACCCCTCCACTTT	CASSLQGSGYNSPLHF
once	.	TRBV5-3	TRBJ1-3	TGTGCCAGAAGCTGTCAGGGTGGTGGAAACACCATATATTTT	CARSCQGGGNTIYF
once	.	TRBV18	TRBJ2-7	TGTGCCAGCTCACACCGGGGAGCGACCTACGAGCAGTACTTC	CASSHRGATYEQYF
.	.	TRBV21-1	TRBJ2-5	TGTGCCAGCAGCAAAAGGTTGAGTGACAGATCACAAGAGACCCAGTACTTC	CASSKRLSDRSQETQYF
.	TRBD1	TRBV11-3	TRBJ2-5	TGTGCCAGCAGCACGACAGGGTACCAAGAGACCCAGTACTTC	CASSTTGYQETQYF
.	TRBD1	TRBV7-9	TRBJ1-1	TGTGCCAGCAGCACCTATCACGGGACAGGGGTTGTTGACACTGAAGCTTTCTTT	CASSTYHGTGVVDTEAFF
.	TRBD2	TRBV28	TRBJ2-3	TGTGCCAGCAGGAAAGCGGGGGGGCCGGGGGATACGCAGTATTTT	CASRKAGGPGDTQYF
.	.	TRBV6-1	TRBJ1-4	TGTGCCAGCAGTGAGAGGGAGGGTGAAAAACTGTTTTTT	CASSEREGEKLFF
few	TRBD2	TRBV4-1	TRBJ2-5	TGCGCCAGCAGCCCCCAGCGGGGGGAAGAGACCCAGTACTTC	CASSPQRGEETQYF